Sequencing of this T cell receptor beta chain was carried out in a study of control samples from healthy donors and cancer patients (dated by TCRdb to the early 2020s). Library generation was performed with the immunoSEQ multiplex PCR assay. TCRdb limited this immuneACCESS table to in-frame rearrangements with V and J called. A share of clones is missing; checked studies link under half to unresolved V genes, and the rest is unexplained. The sample profile shows roughly 120,000 clones; 85% to 95% of them were found once. The ten largest clones add up to around 2.5% of the sample. Comment on this clone: What this receptor recognizes is not known. Base qualities are not recorded, but no much larger clone differs from it by a single base.

The CDR3 numbers 15 residues from cysteine through phenylalanine. Just the 45-base CDR3 DNA is kept, in frame starting at base 1. Germline trimming amounts to 2 bases on V and 8 bases on J, with 5 as the count of junction bases outside the gene matches. CDR1 and CDR2 are drawn from the germline V gene: MDHEN, SYDVKM. The V and J genes are TRBV28 and TRBJ1-6, with 8 middle bases fitting TRBD1. This clonotype was obtained from a man aged 30 to 39 in good health. What was sequenced was blood. CDR3 region: CASSLRQGRYSPLHF. In nucleotides, the sequence is TGTGCCAGCAGTTTAAGACAGGGGCGGTATTCACCCCTCCACTTT.